This entry concerns a single TCR beta chain. The antigen is unknown. Trimming took off 0 bases at V and 0 bases at J, with 12 bases between the two ends. The germline CDR1 and CDR2 sequences are KGHSH and LQKENI. The length of the CDR3 is 17 residues. This entry is derived from a study of Graves' ophthalmopathy and Graves' hyperthyroidism. Whole-study results and caveats: The model forecast ophthalmopathy progression, reaching over 70% sensitivity and approximately 72% specificity. Sensitivity reached around 88% and specificity roughly 82% for a 13-signature model separating ophthalmopathy from stable hyperthyroidism.

RNA transcripts were the template, and TCR beta CDR3 regions were amplified from them. HTBI primers were used in a first-round RT-PCR, which preceded a second-round multiplex PCR. TCRdb ran MiXCR on the multiplex PCR reads and lists one entry per CDR3 protein. The sample holds approximately 380,000 distinct CDR3 sequences, over 20% seen once. V usage is TRBV18 and J usage is TRBJ1-5; possible D gene TRBD1, 5 bases. This TCR came from a woman aged 18-30 years with stable Graves' hyperthyroidism. The sequenced material came from peripheral blood. CDR3: CASSPPVQGYSNQPQHF. DNA for the CDR3: TGTGCCAGCTCACCACCGGTGCAGGGCTATAGCAATCAGCCCCAGCATTTT.